The following is a T cell receptor beta chain sequence with its context. The antigen is unknown. The junction departs from the called germline gene at one end, perhaps through a read error. The 5'RACE template-switching step produced TCR cDNA and added a universal primer site and UMIs. MiXCR was run by TCRdb on the 5' RACE reads, yielding one entry per CDR3 protein. The table shows under 600,000 distinct CDR3 sequences, with about a fifth occurring only once. The sample originates from a study of T cells after yellow fever vaccination. Study background: Preparing low-cell-number fractions relied on SMART-Seq v4 Ultra Low Input. Findings and limits, study-wide: Weaker, the secondary response peaked sooner, at day 5 versus 15. Post-booster repertoires contained most primary-vaccination clones again (about 95% CD4, 85% to 90% CD8).

This CDR3 contains 15 residues. In germline, CDR1 is MNHEY, CDR2 SVGAGI. The clonotype comes from a man younger than 35 who received the YFV17D yellow fever vaccine. The sample in question was PBMCs, obtained roughly 23 days after the first yellow fever vaccination. The chain carries TRBV6-5 and TRBJ2-1; tentatively, D is TRBD2 (6 bases). The CDR3 DNA is TGTGCCAGCAGTTCCACCACCGGGACTCTCCAGGCTAGGCTCTTC. This encodes CASSSTTGTLQARLF.